This is a list of T cell receptor beta chains from one sample in a study of cytomegalovirus exposure and HLA in healthy donors. The repertoire was sequenced with immunoSEQ multiplex PCR; TCRdb's copy has only in-frame clones and lacks some. The table lists around 150,000 clones, around 80% of them singletons. The sequencing sample was made of PBMCs. These receptors originate from a man between 25 and 39 years old in good health and CMV-seropositive. Both conserved end residues are part of each CDR3. The order of the fields is D gene, J gene, V gene, CDR3 length, clone size, CDR3 protein, CDR3 DNA. D genes are given only for firm matches. Clone size, where shown, is once, few, many, or a class for clones that have expanded.

D: .
J: TRBJ1-1
V: TRBV28
length: 15
size: few
CDR3: CASSLWRTANTEAFF
DNA: TGTGCCAGCAGTTTATGGCGGACAGCGAACACTGAAGCTTTCTTT

D: .
J: TRBJ2-5
V: TRBV5-1
length: 14
size: .
CDR3: CASSLSTRKETQYF
DNA: TGCGCCAGCAGCTTGTCTACTAGAAAAGAGACCCAGTACTTC

D: TRBD1
J: TRBJ2-3
V: TRBV7-9
length: 15
size: .
CDR3: CASSSRDRGTDTQYF
DNA: TGTGCCAGCAGCAGCCGGGACAGAGGCACAGATACGCAGTATTTT

D: .
J: TRBJ1-1
V: TRBV7-9
length: 13
size: few
CDR3: CASSPTGYTEAFF
DNA: TGTGCCAGCAGCCCAACAGGGTACACTGAAGCTTTCTTT

D: TRBD1
J: TRBJ2-6
V: TRBV11-3
length: 16
size: once
CDR3: CASSSRTGAGANVLTF
DNA: TGTGCCAGCAGCTCCCGGACAGGGGCTGGGGCCAACGTCCTGACTTTC

D: .
J: TRBJ1-5
V: TRBV7-2
length: 13
size: .
CDR3: CASSPEPNQPQHF
DNA: TGTGCCAGCAGCCCCGAGCCCAATCAGCCCCAGCATTTT

D: TRBD2
J: TRBJ2-7
V: TRBV28
length: 16
size: .
CDR3: CASSPGTSGTSYEQYF
DNA: TGTGCCAGCAGTCCCGGGACTAGCGGGACCAGCTACGAGCAGTACTTC

D: .
J: TRBJ2-2
V: TRBV7-7
length: 14
size: .
CDR3: CASSRVANTGELFF
DNA: TGTGCCAGCAGCCGAGTGGCGAACACCGGGGAGCTGTTTTTT

D: .
J: TRBJ2-1
V: TRBV7-3
length: 15
size: .
CDR3: CASSLTLSGHSEQFF
DNA: TGTGCCAGCAGCTTAACGTTGAGTGGGCACAGTGAGCAGTTCTTC

D: TRBD2
J: TRBJ2-7
V: TRBV9
length: 15
size: .
CDR3: CASSVSGTSDYEQYF
DNA: TGTGCCAGCAGCGTATCAGGGACTAGCGACTACGAGCAGTACTTC

D: TRBD1
J: TRBJ1-2
V: TRBV28
length: 12
size: .
CDR3: CASRRRQGANTF
DNA: TGTGCCAGCAGAAGGAGACAGGGGGCGAACACCTTC

D: .
J: TRBJ2-7
V: TRBV19
length: 13
size: .
CDR3: CASSIDRVDEQYF
DNA: TGTGCCAGTAGTATAGATCGGGTCGACGAGCAGTACTTC

D: .
J: TRBJ2-1
V: TRBV2
length: 8
size: once
CDR3: CASGLAFF
DNA: TGTGCCAGTGGGCTAGCGTTCTTC

D: .
J: TRBJ1-5
V: TRBV6-5
length: 16
size: .
CDR3: CASSYTRTALNQPQHF
DNA: TGTGCCAGCAGTTACACCAGGACAGCACTCAATCAGCCCCAGCATTTT

D: .
J: TRBJ1-4
V: TRBV11-3
length: 16
size: .
CDR3: CASSPRGAPVGEKLFF
DNA: TGTGCCAGCAGCCCCCGGGGGGCGCCGGTTGGTGAAAAACTGTTTTTT

D: TRBD2
J: TRBJ2-1
V: TRBV6-5
length: 14
size: once
CDR3: CASSPSGSYNEQFF
DNA: TGTGCCAGCTCCCCTAGCGGTTCCTACAATGAGCAGTTCTTC

D: TRBD2
J: TRBJ2-1
V: TRBV6-5
length: 15
size: .
CDR3: CASSPGVGRANEQFF
DNA: TGTGCCAGCAGTCCCGGAGTCGGGAGGGCCAATGAGCAGTTCTTC

D: .
J: TRBJ2-1
V: TRBV6-1
length: 12
size: .
CDR3: CASSEAWGPCFF
DNA: TGTGCCAGCAGTGAAGCATGGGGCCCCTGTTTCTTC

D: .
J: TRBJ2-2
V: TRBV6-5
length: 15
size: .
CDR3: CASSQDSVNTGELFF
DNA: TGTGCCAGCAGCCAGGACAGCGTAAACACCGGGGAGCTGTTTTTT

D: .
J: TRBJ1-5
V: TRBV19
length: 15
size: few
CDR3: CASSISGWNNQPQHF
DNA: TGTGCCAGTAGTATTTCGGGGTGGAACAATCAGCCCCAGCATTTT

D: TRBD2
J: TRBJ2-7
V: TRBV7-3
length: 15
size: .
CDR3: CASSPRLAGATEQYF
DNA: TGTGCCAGCAGTCCTCGACTAGCGGGAGCTACCGAGCAGTACTTC

D: .
J: TRBJ2-1
V: TRBV27
length: 13
size: few
CDR3: CASSPLDNNEQFF
DNA: TGTGCCAGCAGTCCCCTCGACAACAATGAGCAGTTCTTC

D: .
J: TRBJ2-3
V: TRBV5-4
length: 11
size: few
CDR3: CASSLADTQYF
DNA: TGTGCCAGCAGCTTGGCGGATACGCAGTATTTT

D: .
J: TRBJ1-5
V: TRBV19
length: 15
size: .
CDR3: CASSIYRDSNQPQHF
DNA: TGTGCCAGTAGTATCTACAGGGACAGCAATCAGCCCCAGCATTTT

D: .
J: TRBJ2-1
V: TRBV27
length: 13
size: .
CDR3: CASSFGTSNEQFF
DNA: TGTGCCAGCAGTTTCGGGACTTCCAATGAGCAGTTCTTC

D: TRBD2
J: TRBJ2-7
V: TRBV4-2
length: 16
size: .
CDR3: CASSHLKASGSYEQYF
DNA: TGTGCCAGCAGCCACCTCAAGGCTAGCGGCTCCTACGAGCAGTACTTC

D: .
J: TRBJ2-5
V: TRBV5-4
length: 14
size: .
CDR3: CASSSTWDKYPQYF
DNA: TGTGCCAGCAGCTCCACCTGGGACAAATATCCGCAGTACTTC

D: TRBD1
J: TRBJ1-2
V: TRBV9
length: 13
size: .
CDR3: CASSVGTGYGYTF
DNA: TGTGCCAGCAGCGTGGGGACAGGGTATGGCTACACCTTC

D: .
J: TRBJ1-1
V: TRBV4-2
length: 15
size: few
CDR3: CASSQATGTNTEAFF
DNA: TGTGCCAGCAGCCAAGCAACAGGGACGAACACTGAAGCTTTCTTT

D: TRBD2
J: TRBJ2-6
V: TRBV7-3
length: 15
size: .
CDR3: CASSGAALGANVLTF
DNA: TGTGCGTCTAGCGGGGCGGCTCTGGGGGCCAACGTCCTGACTTTC

D: .
J: TRBJ1-2
V: TRBV28
length: 15
size: .
CDR3: CASSTWGGGVRGYTF
DNA: TGTGCCAGCAGCACCTGGGGAGGGGGGGTGCGTGGCTACACCTTC

D: .
J: TRBJ1-2
V: TRBV29-1
length: 12
size: .
CDR3: CSAGAGAEGYTF
DNA: TGCAGCGCAGGTGCGGGGGCGGAAGGCTACACCTTC

D: .
J: TRBJ2-7
V: TRBV14
length: 15
size: .
CDR3: CASSQGPSGMYEQYF
DNA: TGTGCCAGCAGCCAAGGGCCGTCAGGGATGTACGAGCAGTACTTC

D: .
J: TRBJ1-2
V: TRBV28
length: 15
size: .
CDR3: CASSQTGTPMIRYTF
DNA: TGTGCCAGCAGCCAAACAGGGACACCGATGATCCGCTACACCTTC

D: .
J: TRBJ2-7
V: TRBV20-1
length: 11
size: .
CDR3: CSASVLGVQYF
DNA: TGCAGTGCTAGTGTCCTAGGCGTGCAGTACTTC

D: .
J: TRBJ2-7
V: TRBV4-2
length: 15
size: .
CDR3: CASSLTGLGSYEQYF
DNA: TGTGCCAGCAGCCTAACGGGACTTGGGTCCTACGAGCAGTACTTC

D: .
J: TRBJ1-4
V: TRBV2
length: 16
size: .
CDR3: CASSEQGGAANEKLFF
DNA: TGTGCCAGCAGTGAACAGGGTGGTGCGGCTAATGAAAAACTGTTTTTT

D: .
J: TRBJ1-1
V: TRBV11-1
length: 14
size: .
CDR3: CASSLLAGTYEAFF
DNA: TGTGCCAGCAGCTTGTTAGCGGGGACCTATGAAGCTTTCTTT

D: .
J: TRBJ2-5
V: TRBV28
length: 19
size: .
CDR3: CASNPIVFGAGPYQETQYF
DNA: TGTGCCAGCAACCCGATCGTGTTCGGTGCGGGACCGTACCAAGAGACCCAGTACTTC

D: .
J: TRBJ2-5
V: TRBV9
length: 13
size: .
CDR3: CASSVTDQETQYF
DNA: TGTGCCAGCAGCGTGACAGACCAAGAGACCCAGTACTTC

D: .
J: TRBJ1-2
V: TRBV11-3
length: 14
size: .
CDR3: CASRDVRGEDGYTF
DNA: TGTGCCAGCAGGGATGTTCGGGGGGAGGATGGCTACACCTTC

D: .
J: TRBJ1-4
V: TRBV7-2
length: 15
size: .
CDR3: CASSLPAPANEKLFF
DNA: TGTGCCAGCAGCTTGCCCGCTCCAGCTAATGAAAAACTGTTTTTT

D: TRBD1
J: TRBJ1-1
V: TRBV18
length: 12
size: .
CDR3: CASSPRTGEAFF
DNA: TGTGCCAGCTCACCAAGGACAGGGGAAGCTTTCTTT

D: .
J: TRBJ1-2
V: TRBV5-1
length: 16
size: .
CDR3: CASSGKPGQRIPDYTF
DNA: TGCGCCAGCAGCGGGAAGCCAGGACAGCGAATCCCGGACTACACCTTC